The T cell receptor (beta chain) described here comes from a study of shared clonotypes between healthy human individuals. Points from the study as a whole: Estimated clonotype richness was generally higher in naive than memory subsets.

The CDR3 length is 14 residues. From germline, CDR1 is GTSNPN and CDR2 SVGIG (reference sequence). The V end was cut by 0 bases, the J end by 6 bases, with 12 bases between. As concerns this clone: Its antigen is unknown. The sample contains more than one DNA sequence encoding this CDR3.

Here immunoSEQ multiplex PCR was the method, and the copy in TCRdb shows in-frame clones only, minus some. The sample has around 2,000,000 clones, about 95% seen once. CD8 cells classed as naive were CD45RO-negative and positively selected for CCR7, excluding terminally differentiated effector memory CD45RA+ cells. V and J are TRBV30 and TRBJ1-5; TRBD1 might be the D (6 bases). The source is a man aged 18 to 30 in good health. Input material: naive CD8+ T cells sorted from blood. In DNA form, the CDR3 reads TGTGCCTGGAGTGTACCAGGGGACACTCAGCCCCAGCATTTT. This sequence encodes CAWSVPGDTQPQHF.